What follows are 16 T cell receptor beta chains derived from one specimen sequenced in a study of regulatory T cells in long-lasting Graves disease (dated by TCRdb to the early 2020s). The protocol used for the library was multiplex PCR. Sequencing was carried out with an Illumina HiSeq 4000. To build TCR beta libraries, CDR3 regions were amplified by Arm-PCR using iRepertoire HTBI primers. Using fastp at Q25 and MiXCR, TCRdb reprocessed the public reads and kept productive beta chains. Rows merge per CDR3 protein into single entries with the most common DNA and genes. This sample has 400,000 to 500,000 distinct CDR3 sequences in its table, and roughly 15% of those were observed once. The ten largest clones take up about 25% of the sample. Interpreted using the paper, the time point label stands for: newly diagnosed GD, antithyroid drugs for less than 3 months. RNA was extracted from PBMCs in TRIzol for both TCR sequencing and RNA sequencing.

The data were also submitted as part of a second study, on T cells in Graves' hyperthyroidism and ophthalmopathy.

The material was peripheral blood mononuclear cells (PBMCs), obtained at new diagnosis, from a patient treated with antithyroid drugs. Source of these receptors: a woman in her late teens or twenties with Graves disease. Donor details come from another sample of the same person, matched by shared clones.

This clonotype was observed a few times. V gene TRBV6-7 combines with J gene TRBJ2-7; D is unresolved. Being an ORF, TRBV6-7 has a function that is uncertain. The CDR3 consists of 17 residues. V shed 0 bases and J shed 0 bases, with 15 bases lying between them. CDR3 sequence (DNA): TGTGCCAGCAGTTACTCCCTCCTCATCCTGAGCTCCTACGAGCAGTACTTC. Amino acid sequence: CASSYSLLILSSYEQYF.

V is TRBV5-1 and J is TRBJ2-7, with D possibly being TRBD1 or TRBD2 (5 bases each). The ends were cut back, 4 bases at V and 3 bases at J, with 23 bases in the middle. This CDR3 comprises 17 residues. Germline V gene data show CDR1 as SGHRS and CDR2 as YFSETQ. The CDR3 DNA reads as TGCGCCAGCAGCCAAGATACCCCCAGGGAGAACGGCTACGAGCAGTACTTC. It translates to CASSQDTPRENGYEQYF. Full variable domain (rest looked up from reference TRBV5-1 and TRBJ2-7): KAGVTQTPRYLIKTRGQQVTLSCSPISGHRSVSWYQQTPGQGLQFLFEYFSETQRNKGNFPGRFSGRQFSNSRSEMNVSTLELGDSALYLCASSQDTPRENGYEQYFGPGTRLTVT.

For the CDR3, the DNA is TGTGCCAGCAGCTTAGAGCCCACTAGCTTACGCGAGCAGTACTTC. Its protein product is CASSLEPTSLREQYF. The chain joins TRBV11-3 to TRBJ2-7; D might be TRBD2 (6 bases). Germline lookup yields CDR1 SGHNT and CDR2 YENEEA. This CDR3 comprises 15 residues. The V end was cut by 0 bases, the J end by 6 bases, with 15 bases between. Filled out from reference TRBV11-3 and TRBJ2-7, the complete variable domain reads EAGVVQSPRYKIIEKKQPVAFWCNPISGHNTLYWYLQNLGQGPELLIRYENEEAVDDSQLPKDRFSAERLKGVDSTLKIQPAELGDSAVYLCASSLEPTSLREQYFGPGTRLTVT.

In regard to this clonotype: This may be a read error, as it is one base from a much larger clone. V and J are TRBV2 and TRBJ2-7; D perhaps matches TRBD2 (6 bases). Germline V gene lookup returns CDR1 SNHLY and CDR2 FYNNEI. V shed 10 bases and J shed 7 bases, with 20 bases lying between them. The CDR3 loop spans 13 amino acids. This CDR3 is CATMRDREDEQYF. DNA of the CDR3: TGTGCCACCATGCGGGACCGTGAGGATGAGCAGTACTTC.

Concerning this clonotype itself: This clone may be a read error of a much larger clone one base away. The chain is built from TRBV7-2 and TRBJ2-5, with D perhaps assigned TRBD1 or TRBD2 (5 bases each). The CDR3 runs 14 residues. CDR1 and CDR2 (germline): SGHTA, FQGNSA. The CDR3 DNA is TGTGCCAGCAGCTCCCAAGGGGTGGGGGAGACCCAGCACTTC. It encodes CASSSQGVGETQHF.

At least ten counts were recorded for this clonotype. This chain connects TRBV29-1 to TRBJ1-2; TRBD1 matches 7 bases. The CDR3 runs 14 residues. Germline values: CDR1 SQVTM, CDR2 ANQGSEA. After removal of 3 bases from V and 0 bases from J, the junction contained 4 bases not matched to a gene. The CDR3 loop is CSVDWTGSNYGYTF. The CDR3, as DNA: TGCAGCGTTGATTGGACAGGATCTAACTATGGCTACACCTTC. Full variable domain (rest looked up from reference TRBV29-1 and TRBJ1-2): SAVISQKPSRDICQRGTSLTIQCQVDSQVTMMFWYRQQPGQSLTLIATANQGSEATYESGFVIDKFPISRPNLTFSTLTVSNMSPEDSSIYLCSVDWTGSNYGYTFGSGTRLTVV.

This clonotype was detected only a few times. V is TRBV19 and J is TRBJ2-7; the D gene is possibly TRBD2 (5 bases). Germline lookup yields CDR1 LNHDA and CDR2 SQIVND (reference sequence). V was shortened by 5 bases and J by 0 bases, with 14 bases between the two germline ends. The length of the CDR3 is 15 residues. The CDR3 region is CASSASLGISYEQYF. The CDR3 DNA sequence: TGTGCCAGTAGTGCCTCCCTCGGGATCTCCTACGAGCAGTACTTC.

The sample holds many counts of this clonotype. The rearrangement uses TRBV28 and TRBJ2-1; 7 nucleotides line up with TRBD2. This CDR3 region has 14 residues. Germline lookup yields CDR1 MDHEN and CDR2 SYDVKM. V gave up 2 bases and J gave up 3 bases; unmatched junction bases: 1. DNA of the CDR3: TGTGCCAGCAGTTTAATAGCGGGCTACAATGAGCAGTTCTTC. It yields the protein CASSLIAGYNEQFF.

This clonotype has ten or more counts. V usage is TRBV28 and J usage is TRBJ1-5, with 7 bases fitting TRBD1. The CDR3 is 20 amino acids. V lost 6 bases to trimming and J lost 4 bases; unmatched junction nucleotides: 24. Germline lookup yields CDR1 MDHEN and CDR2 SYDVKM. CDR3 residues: CASSPLVPGQRPRENQPQHF. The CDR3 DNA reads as TGTGCCAGCAGCCCCCTCGTTCCGGGACAGCGCCCGAGGGAGAATCAGCCCCAGCATTTT.

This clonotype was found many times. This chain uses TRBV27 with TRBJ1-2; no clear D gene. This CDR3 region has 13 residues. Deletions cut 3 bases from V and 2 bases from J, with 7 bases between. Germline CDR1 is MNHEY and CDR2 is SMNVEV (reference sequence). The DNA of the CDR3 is TGTGCCAGCAGTTTTGATGAAAACTATGGCTACACCTTC. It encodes CASSFDENYGYTF.

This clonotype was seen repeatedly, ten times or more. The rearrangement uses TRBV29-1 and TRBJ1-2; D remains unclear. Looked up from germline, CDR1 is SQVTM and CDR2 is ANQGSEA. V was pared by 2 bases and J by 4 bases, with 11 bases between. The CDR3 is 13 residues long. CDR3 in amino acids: CSVEWEAGYGYTF. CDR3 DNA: TGCAGCGTTGAATGGGAAGCCGGCTATGGCTACACCTTC.

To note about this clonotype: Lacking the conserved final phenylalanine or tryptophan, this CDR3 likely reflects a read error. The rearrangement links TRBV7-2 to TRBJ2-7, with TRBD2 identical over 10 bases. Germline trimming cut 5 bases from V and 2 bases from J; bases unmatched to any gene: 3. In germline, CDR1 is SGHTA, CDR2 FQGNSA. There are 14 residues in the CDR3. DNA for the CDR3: TGTGCCAGCAGCACCCTAGCGGGAGCCTACGAGCAGTACCTC. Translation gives CASSTLAGAYEQYL.

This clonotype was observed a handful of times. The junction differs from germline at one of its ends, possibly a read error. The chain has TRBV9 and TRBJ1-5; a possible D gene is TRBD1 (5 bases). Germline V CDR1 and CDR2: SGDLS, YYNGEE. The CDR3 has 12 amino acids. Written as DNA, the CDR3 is TGTACCAGCGGGGCAGGATATCAGCCCCAGCATTTT. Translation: CTSGAGYQPQHF. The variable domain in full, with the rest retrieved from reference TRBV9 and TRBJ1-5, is DSGVTQTPKHLITATGQRVTLRCSPRSGDLSVYWYQQSLDQGLQFLIQYYNGEERAKGNILERFSAQQFPDLHSELNLSSLELGDSALYFCTSGAGYQPQHFGDGTRLSIL.

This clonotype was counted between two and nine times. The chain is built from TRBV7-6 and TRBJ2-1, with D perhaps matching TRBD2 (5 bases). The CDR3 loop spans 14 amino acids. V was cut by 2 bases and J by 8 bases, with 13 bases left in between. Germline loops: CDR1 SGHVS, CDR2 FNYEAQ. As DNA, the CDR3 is TGTGCCAGCAGCTTACGACGGGATGGAGATGAGCAGTTCTTC. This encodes CASSLRRDGDEQFF.

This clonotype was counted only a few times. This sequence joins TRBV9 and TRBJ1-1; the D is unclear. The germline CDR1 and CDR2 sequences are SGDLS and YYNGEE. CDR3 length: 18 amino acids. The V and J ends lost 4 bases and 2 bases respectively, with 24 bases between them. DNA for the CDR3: TGTGCCAGCAGCCTAGCTAGGAACCTTGGACGGCAAAACACTGAAGCTTTCTTT. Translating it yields CASSLARNLGRQNTEAFF.

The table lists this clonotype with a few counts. In DNA form, the CDR3 reads TGTGCCAGCAGTTATGCCGTAGCCAAAAACATTCAGTACTTC. Protein: CASSYAVAKNIQYF. The rearrangement uses TRBV6-2 or TRBV6-3 and TRBJ2-4; D is uncertain. V was trimmed by 3 bases and J by 0 bases, leaving 6 bases between them. Germline V gene lookup returns CDR1 MNHEY and CDR2 SVGEGT. CDR3 length equals 14 residues.